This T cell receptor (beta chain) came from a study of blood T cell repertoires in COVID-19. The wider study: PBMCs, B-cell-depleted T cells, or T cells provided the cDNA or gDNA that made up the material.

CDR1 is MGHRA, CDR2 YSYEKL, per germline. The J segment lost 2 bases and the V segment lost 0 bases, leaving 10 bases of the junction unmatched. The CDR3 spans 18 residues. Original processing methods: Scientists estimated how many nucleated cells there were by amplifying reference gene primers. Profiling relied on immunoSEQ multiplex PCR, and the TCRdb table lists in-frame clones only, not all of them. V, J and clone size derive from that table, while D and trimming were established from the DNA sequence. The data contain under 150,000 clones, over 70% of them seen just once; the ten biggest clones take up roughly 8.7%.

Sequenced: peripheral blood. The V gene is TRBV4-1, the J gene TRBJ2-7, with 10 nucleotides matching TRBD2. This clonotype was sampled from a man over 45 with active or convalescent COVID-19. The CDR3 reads CASSQDTRLAGVTYEQYF. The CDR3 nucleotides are TGCGCCAGCAGCCAAGATACGCGGCTAGCGGGAGTGACCTACGAGCAGTACTTC.